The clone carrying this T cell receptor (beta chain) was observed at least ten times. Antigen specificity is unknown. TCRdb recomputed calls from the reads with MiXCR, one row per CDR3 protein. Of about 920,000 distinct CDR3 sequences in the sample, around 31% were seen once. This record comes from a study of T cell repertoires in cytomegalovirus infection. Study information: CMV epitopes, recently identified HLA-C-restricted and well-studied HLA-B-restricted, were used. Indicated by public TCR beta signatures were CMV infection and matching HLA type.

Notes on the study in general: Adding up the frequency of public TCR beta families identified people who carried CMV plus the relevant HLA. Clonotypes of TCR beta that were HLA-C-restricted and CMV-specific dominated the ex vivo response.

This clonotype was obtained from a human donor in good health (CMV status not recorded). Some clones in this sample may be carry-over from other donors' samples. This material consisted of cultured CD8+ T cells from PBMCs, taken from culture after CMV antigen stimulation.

The CDR3 protein is CASSSTGLYNEQFF. For the CDR3, the DNA is TGTGCCAGCAGCTCGACGGGGCTTTACAATGAGCAGTTCTTC. The genes are TRBV7-3 and TRBJ2-1; D is tentatively TRBD1 or TRBD2 (5 bases each). Trimming cost V 4 bases and J 4 bases, with 11 bases left between them. Germline V gene sequence: CDR1 SGHTA, CDR2 FQGTGA. The CDR3 sequence is 14 residues long. Based on the CDR3 plus reference TRBV7-3 and TRBJ2-1, the full variable domain is GAGVSQTPSNKVTEKGKYVELRCDPISGHTALYWYRQSLGQGPEFLIYFQGTGAADDSGLPNDRFFAVRPEGSVSTLKIQRTERGDSAVYLCASSSTGLYNEQFFGPGTRLTVL.